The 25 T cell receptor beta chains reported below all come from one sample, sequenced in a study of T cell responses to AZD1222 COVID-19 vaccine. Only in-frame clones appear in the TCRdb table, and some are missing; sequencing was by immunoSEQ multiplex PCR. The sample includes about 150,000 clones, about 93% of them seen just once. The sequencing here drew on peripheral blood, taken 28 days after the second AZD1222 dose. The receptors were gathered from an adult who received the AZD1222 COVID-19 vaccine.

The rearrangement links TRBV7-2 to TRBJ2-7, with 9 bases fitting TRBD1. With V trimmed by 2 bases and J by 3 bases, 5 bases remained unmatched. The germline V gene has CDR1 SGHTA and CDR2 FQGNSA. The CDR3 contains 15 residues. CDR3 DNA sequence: TGTGCCAGCAGCTTAAGTACGGGACAGGGCTACGAGCAGTACTTC. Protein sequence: CASSLSTGQGYEQYF. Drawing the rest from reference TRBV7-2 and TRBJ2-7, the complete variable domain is GAGVSQSPSNKVTEKGKDVELRCDPISGHTALYWYRQSLGQGLEFLIYFQGNSAPDKSGLPSDRFSAERTGGSVSTLTIQRTQQEDSAVYLCASSLSTGQGYEQYFGPGTRLTVT.

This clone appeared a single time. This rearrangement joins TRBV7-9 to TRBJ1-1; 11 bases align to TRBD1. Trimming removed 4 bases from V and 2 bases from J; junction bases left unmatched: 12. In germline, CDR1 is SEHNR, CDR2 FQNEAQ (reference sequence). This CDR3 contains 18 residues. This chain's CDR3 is CASSSYPGTGGFNTEAFF. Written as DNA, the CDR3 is TGTGCCAGCAGCTCATACCCCGGGACAGGGGGATTCAACACTGAAGCTTTCTTT.

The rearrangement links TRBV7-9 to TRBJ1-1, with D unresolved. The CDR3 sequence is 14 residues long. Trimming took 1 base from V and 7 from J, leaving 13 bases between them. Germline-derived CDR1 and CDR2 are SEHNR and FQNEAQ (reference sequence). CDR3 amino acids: CASSLGQPLGEAFF. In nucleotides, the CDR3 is TGTGCCAGCAGCTTAGGACAACCCTTAGGTGAAGCTTTCTTT.

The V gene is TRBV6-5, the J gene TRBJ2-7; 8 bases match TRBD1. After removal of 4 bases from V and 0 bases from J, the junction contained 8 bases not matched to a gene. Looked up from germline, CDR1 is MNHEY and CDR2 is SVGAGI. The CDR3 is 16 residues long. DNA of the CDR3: TGTGCCAGCAGTTTAACAGGGGGTTGGGTCTCCTACGAGCAGTACTTC. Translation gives CASSLTGGWVSYEQYF.

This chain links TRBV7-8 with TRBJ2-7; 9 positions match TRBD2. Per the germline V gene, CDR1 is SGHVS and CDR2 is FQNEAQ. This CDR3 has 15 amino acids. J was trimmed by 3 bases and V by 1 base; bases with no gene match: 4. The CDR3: CASSLDLSGSYEQYF. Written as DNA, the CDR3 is TGTGCCAGCAGCTTAGATCTTAGCGGGAGCTACGAGCAGTACTTC.

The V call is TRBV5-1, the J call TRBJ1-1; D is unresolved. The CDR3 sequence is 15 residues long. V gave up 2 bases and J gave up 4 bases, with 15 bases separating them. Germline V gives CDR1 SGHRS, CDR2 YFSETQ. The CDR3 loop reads CASSLQRPRSTEAFF. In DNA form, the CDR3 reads TGCGCCAGCAGCTTACAGCGTCCCAGGAGCACTGAAGCTTTCTTT. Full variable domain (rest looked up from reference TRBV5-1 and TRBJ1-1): KAGVTQTPRYLIKTRGQQVTLSCSPISGHRSVSWYQQTPGQGLQFLFEYFSETQRNKGNFPGRFSGRQFSNSRSEMNVSTLELGDSALYLCASSLQRPRSTEAFFGQGTRLTVV.

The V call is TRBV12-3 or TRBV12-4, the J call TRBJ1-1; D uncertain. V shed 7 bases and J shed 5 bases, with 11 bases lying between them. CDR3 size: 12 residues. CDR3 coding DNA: TGTGCCAGCACCCTGGAGGTGACTGAAGCTTTCTTT. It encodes CASTLEVTEAFF.

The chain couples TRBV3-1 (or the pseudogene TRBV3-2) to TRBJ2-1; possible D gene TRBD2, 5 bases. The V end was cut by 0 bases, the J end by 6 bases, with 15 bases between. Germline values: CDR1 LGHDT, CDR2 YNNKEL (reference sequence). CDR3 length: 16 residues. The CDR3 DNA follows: TGTGCCAGCAGCCAAGAGGCGGGCGGGCATAGCAATGAGCAGTTCTTC. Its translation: CASSQEAGGHSNEQFF.

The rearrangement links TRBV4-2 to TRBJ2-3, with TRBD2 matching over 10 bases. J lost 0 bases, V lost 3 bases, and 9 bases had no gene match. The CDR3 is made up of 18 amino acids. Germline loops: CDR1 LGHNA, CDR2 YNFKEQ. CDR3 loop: CASSHPGTSERSTDTQYF. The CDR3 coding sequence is TGTGCCAGCAGCCATCCCGGGACTAGCGAAAGAAGCACAGATACGCAGTATTTT.

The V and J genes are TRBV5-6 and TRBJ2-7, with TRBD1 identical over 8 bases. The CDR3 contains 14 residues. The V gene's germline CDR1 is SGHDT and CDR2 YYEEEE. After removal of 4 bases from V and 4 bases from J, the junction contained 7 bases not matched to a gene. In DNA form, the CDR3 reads TGTGCCAGCAGCGTTGGACAGGGAAGTTACGAGCAGTACTTC. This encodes CASSVGQGSYEQYF.

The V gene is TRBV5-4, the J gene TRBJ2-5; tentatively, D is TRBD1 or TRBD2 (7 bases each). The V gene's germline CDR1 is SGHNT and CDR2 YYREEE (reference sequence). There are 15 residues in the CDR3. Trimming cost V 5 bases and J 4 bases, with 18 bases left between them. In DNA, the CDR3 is TGTGCCAGCAGGCGGATGCAGGGGGAGGGAGAGACCCAGTACTTC. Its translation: CASRRMQGEGETQYF.

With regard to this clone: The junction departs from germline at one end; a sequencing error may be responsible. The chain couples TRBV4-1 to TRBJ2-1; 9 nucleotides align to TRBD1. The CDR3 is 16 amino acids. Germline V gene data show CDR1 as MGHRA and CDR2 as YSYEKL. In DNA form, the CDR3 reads TGCGCCAGCAGACAAGATAGACAGGGGGTTCGCAATGAGCAGTTCTTC. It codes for CASRQDRQGVRNEQFF.

The CDR3 DNA sequence: TGCGCCAGCAGGCACTCTAGCGGGAGGAGCAATGAGCAGTTCTTC. Residues: CASRHSSGRSNEQFF. The chain combines TRBV10-1 with TRBJ2-1, with TRBD2 identical over 11 bases. After removal of 6 bases from V and 6 bases from J, the junction contained 7 bases not matched to a gene. Per germline, CDR1 WNHNN and CDR2 SYGVQD (reference sequence). CDR3 size: 15 residues.

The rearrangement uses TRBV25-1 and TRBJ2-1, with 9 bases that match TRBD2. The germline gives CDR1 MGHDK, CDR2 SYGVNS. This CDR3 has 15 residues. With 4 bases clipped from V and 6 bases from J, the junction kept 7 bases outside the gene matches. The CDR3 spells CASSVAGTSSNEQFF. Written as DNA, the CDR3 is TGTGCCAGCAGTGTGGCCGGGACTAGCTCCAATGAGCAGTTCTTC.

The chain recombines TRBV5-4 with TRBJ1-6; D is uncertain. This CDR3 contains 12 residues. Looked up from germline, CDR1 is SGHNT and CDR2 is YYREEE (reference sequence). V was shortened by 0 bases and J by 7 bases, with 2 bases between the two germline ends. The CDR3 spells CASSLGNSPLHF. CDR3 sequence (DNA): TGTGCCAGCAGCTTGGGAAATTCACCCCTCCACTTT.

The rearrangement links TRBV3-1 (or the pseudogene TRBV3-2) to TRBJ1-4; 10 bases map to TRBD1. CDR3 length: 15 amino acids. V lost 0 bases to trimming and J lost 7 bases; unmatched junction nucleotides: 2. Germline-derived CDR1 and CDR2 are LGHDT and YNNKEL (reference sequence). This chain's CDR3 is CASSQEGTGVEKLFF. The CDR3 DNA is TGTGCCAGCAGCCAAGAAGGGACAGGGGTTGAAAAACTGTTTTTT.

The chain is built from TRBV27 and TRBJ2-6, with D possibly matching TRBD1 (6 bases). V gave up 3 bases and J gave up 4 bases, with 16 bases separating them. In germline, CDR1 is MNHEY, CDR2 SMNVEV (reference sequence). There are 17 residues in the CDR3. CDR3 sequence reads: CASSFVDRFAGANVLTF. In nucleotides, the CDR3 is TGTGCCAGCAGTTTTGTCGACAGGTTCGCCGGGGCCAACGTCCTGACTTTC.

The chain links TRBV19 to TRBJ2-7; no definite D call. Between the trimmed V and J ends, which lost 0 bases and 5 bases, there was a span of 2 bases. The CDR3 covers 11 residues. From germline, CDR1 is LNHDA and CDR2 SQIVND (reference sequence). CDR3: CASSIEHEQYF. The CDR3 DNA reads TGTGCCAGTAGTATAGAGCACGAGCAGTACTTC.

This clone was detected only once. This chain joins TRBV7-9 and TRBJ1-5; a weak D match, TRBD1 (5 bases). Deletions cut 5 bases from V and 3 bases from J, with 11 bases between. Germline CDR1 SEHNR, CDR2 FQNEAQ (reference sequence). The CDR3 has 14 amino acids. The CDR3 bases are TGTGCCAGCAGCCCTGACAGCTCCAATCAGCCCCAGCATTTT. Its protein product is CASSPDSSNQPQHF.

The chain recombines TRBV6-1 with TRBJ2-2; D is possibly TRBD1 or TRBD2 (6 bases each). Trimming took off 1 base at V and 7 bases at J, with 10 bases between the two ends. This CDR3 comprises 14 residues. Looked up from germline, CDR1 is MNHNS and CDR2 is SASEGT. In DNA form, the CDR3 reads TGTGCCAGCAGTGAAGACGGGGGCAGCGGGGAGCTGTTTTTT. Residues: CASSEDGGSGELFF.

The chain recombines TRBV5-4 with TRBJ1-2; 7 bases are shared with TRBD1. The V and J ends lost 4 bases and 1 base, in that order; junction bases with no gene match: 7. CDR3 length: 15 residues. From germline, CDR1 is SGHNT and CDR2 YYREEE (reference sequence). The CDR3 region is CASSLPGTDNYGYTF. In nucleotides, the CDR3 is TGTGCCAGCAGCCTCCCGGGGACAGATAACTATGGCTACACCTTC.

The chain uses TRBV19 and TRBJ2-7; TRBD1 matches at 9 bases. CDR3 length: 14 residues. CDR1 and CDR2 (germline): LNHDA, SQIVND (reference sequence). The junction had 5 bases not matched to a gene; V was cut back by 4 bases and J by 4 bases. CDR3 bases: TGTGCCAGTAGTAACCGGGACAGGGTGTACGAGCAGTACTTC. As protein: CASSNRDRVYEQYF.

The CDR3 protein is CASSVPRAPGGEKLFF. The CDR3 DNA sequence: TGTGCCAGCAGTGTACCCCGGGCCCCGGGAGGAGAAAAACTGTTTTTT. J is TRBJ1-4 and V is TRBV28, with D unresolved. The CDR3 length is 16 residues. The ends were cut back, 5 bases at V and 8 bases at J, with 21 bases in the middle. The germline V gene encodes CDR1 MDHEN and CDR2 SYDVKM.

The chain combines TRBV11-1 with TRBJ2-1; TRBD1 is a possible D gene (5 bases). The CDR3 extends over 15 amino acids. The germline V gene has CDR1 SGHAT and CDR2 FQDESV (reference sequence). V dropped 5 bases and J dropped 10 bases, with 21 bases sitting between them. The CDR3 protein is CASSPLRQGRSEQFF. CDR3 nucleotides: TGTGCCAGCAGCCCACTTCGGCAGGGAAGGAGCGAGCAGTTCTTC. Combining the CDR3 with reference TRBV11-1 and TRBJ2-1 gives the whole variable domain EAEVAQSPRYKITEKSQAVAFWCDPISGHATLYWYRQILGQGPELLVQFQDESVVDDSQLPKDRFSAERLKGVDSTLKIQPAELGDSAMYLCASSPLRQGRSEQFFGPGTRLTVL.

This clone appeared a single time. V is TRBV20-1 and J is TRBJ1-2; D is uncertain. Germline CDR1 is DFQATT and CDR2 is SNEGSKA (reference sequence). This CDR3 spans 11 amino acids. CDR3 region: CRSGSTYGYTF. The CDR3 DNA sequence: TGCAGAAGCGGGAGCACCTATGGCTACACCTTC.